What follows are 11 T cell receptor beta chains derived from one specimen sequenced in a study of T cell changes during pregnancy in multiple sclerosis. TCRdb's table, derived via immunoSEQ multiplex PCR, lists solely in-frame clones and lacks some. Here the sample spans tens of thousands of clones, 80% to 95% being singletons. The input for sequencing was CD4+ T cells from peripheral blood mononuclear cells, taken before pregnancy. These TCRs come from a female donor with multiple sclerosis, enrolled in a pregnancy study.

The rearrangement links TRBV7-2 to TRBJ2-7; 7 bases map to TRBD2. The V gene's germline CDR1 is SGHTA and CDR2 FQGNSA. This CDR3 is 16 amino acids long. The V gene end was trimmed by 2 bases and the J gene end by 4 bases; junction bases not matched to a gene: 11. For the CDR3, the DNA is TGTGCCAGCAGCTTAATCTTTGCGGGGGAAGGGTACGAGCAGTACTTC. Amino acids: CASSLIFAGEGYEQYF.

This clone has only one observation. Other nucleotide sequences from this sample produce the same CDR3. CDR3 residues: CASSLGGLAGHEQYF. The CDR3 coding sequence is TGTGCCAGCAGCTTAGGGGGACTAGCGGGACACGAGCAGTACTTC. The chain couples TRBV7-2 to TRBJ2-7; TRBD2 matches at 13 bases. There are 15 residues in the CDR3. J gave up 5 bases and V 1 base, and 2 bases lay outside the gene matches. The germline V gene has CDR1 SGHTA and CDR2 FQGNSA.

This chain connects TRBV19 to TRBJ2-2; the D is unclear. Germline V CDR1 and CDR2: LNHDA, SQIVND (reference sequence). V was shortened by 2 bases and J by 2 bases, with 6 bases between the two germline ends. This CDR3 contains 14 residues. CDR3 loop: CASSIRGNTGELFF. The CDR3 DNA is TGTGCCAGTAGTATACGAGGTAACACCGGGGAGCTGTTTTTT.

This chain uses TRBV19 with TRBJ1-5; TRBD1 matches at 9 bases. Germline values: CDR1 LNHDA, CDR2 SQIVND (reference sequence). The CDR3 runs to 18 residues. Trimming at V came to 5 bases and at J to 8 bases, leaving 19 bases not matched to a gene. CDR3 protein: CASSHPDRGHVQSEPQHF. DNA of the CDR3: TGTGCCAGTAGTCACCCGGACAGGGGACACGTACAATCAGAGCCCCAGCATTTT.

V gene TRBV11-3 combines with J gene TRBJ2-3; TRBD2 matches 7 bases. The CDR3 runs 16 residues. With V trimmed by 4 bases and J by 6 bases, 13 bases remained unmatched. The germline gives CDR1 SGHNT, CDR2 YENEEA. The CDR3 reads CASSSLAGPTRDTQYF. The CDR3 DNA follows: TGTGCCAGCAGCTCCTTAGCGGGCCCAACAAGGGATACGCAGTATTTT.

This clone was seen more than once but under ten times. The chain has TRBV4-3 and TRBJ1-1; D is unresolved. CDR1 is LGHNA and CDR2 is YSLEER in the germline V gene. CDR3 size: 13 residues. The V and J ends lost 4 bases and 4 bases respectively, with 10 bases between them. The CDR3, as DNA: TGCGCCAGCAGCCTCGTCCCGAGCACTGAAGCTTTCTTT. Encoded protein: CASSLVPSTEAFF.

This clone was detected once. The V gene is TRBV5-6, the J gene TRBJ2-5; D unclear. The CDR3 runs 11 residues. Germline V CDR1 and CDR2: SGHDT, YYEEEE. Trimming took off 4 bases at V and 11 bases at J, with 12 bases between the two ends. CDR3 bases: TGTGCCAGCAGCGGGTTCGAGGAGCAGTACTTC. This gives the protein CASSGFEEQYF.

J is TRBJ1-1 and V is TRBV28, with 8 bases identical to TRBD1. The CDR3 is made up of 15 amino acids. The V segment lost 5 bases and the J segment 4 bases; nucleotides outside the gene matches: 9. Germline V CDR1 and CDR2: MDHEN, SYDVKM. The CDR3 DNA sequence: TGTGCCAGCAGTACACCAGGGGGCTTGGGCACTGAAGCTTTCTTT. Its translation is CASSTPGGLGTEAFF.

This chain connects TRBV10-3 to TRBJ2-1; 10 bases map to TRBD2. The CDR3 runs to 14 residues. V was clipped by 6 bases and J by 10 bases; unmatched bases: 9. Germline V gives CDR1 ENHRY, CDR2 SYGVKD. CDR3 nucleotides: TGTGCCATCAGCAGCGGGAGGGCCGGCAACGAGCAGTTCTTC. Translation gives CAISSGRAGNEQFF.

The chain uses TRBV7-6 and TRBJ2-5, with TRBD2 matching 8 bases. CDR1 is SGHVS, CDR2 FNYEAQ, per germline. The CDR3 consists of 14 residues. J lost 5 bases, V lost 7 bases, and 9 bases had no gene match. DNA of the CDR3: TGTGCCAGCACCCTAATCGGGAGGGGGGAGACCCAGTACTTC. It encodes CASTLIGRGETQYF.

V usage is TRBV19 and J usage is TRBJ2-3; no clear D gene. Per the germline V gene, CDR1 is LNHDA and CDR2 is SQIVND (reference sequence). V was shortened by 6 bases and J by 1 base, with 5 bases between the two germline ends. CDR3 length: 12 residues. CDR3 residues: CASSQGTDTQYF. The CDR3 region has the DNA TGTGCCAGTAGCCAGGGCACAGATACGCAGTATTTT.